A selection of T cell receptor beta chains follows, all from one sample in a study of beta chain features in type 1 diabetes. Profiled with immunoSEQ multiplex PCR; TCRdb holds only in-frame clones, not every one. This repertoire shows around 340,000 clones, 7.5% to 9% found once; its top ten account for more than 0.4%. Input material: central memory CD4+ T cells from blood. The receptors come from a woman under 30 in good health. Both conserved end residues are part of each CDR3. A D gene is named only where the DNA matches it firmly. Expanded clones get a size class; other rows say once, few or many, or leave the size out.

CASRRNRGKNEKLFF | TGTGCCAGTCGTAGGAACAGGGGCAAAAATGAAAAACTGTTTTTT | . | TRBJ1-4 | TRBD1 | TRBV19
CASSMTVGVDRNEQFF | TGTGCCAGCAGCATGACGGTGGGAGTGGACAGGAATGAGCAGTTCTTC | few | TRBJ2-1 | TRBD1 | TRBV14
CASSTGAKNIQYF | TGTGCCAGCAGTACAGGGGCCAAAAACATTCAGTACTTC | . | TRBJ2-4 | . | TRBV28
CSGRQATTEAFF | TGCAGCGGCAGACAGGCGACGACTGAAGCTTTCTTT | few | TRBJ1-1 | . | TRBV29-1
CASSVGLAGGGQETQYF | TGTGCCAGCAGCGTAGGGCTAGCGGGAGGCGGCCAAGAGACCCAGTACTTC | . | TRBJ2-5 | TRBD2 | TRBV9
CASSEWEGNNEQFF | TGTGCCAGCAGTGAATGGGAAGGGAACAATGAGCAGTTCTTC | . | TRBJ2-1 | . | TRBV25-1
CASSTRDTGNTIYF | TGTGCCAGCAGTACCCGGGACACTGGAAACACCATATATTTT | many | TRBJ1-3 | . | TRBV6-6
CASSSPMDRRDYEQYF | TGTGCCAGCAGCTCCCCAATGGACAGGAGAGACTACGAGCAGTACTTC | few | TRBJ2-7 | TRBD1 | TRBV13
CASSRRNTEAFF | TGTGCCAGTTCCCGGCGGAACACTGAAGCTTTCTTT | . | TRBJ1-1 | . | TRBV19
CAIRETSGRAAYTQYF | TGTGCCATCAGGGAGACTAGCGGGAGGGCCGCGTATACGCAGTATTTT | few | TRBJ2-3 | TRBD2 | TRBV10-3
CASSYWGEGTGELFF | TGTGCCAGCAGTTACTGGGGGGAGGGCACCGGGGAGCTGTTTTTT | . | TRBJ2-2 | TRBD2 | TRBV6-6
CASSDGRGRAQYF | TGTGCCAGCAGTGACGGACGAGGGAGGGCCCAGTACTTC | few | TRBJ2-5 | TRBD2 | TRBV28
CASSRWGQGSGETQYF | TGCGCCAGCAGCCGGTGGGGACAGGGGTCTGGAGAGACCCAGTACTTC | many | TRBJ2-5 | TRBD1 | TRBV5-1
CASSDQQGSVYTF | TGTGCCAGCAGTGATCAACAGGGGAGTGTCTACACCTTC | few | TRBJ1-2 | TRBD1 | TRBV6-4
CASSPASGTFTNEAFF | TGTGCCAGCAGTCCTGCCTCCGGGACCTTCACCAATGAAGCTTTCTTT | few | TRBJ1-1 | . | TRBV7-9
CASGIQETQYF | TGTGCCAGTGGGATCCAAGAGACCCAGTACTTC | . | TRBJ2-5 | . | TRBV2
CASTGPGQGFNEQFF | TGTGCCAGCACCGGCCCGGGACAGGGCTTCAATGAGCAGTTCTTC | . | TRBJ2-1 | TRBD1 | TRBV2
CASSLTGLAVYNEQFF | TGTGCCAGCAGCTTAACGGGACTAGCGGTATACAATGAGCAGTTCTTC | many | TRBJ2-1 | TRBD2 | TRBV7-2
CASSLRTSGRAVGYEQYF | TGTGCCAGCTCACTTCGGACTAGCGGGAGGGCCGTCGGCTACGAGCAGTACTTC | . | TRBJ2-7 | TRBD2 | TRBV18
CASSPGLLKITDTQYF | TGTGCCAGTTCACCGGGACTCCTTAAAATCACAGATACGCAGTATTTT | many | TRBJ2-3 | . | TRBV28
CASSPLPLRPHYEQYF | TGTGCCAGCTCACCTCTGCCGTTAAGGCCCCACTACGAGCAGTACTTC | . | TRBJ2-7 | . | TRBV18
CASSLDLGQFTDTQYF | TGTGCCAGCAGCTTAGACCTGGGACAATTCACAGATACGCAGTATTTT | few | TRBJ2-3 | . | TRBV7-9
CASSPPSIVTGYTF | TGTGCCAGCTCACCACCTTCGATCGTGACCGGCTACACCTTC | . | TRBJ1-2 | . | TRBV7-9
CATSREVQKEDTQYF | TGTGCCACCAGCAGAGAAGTCCAAAAGGAGGATACGCAGTATTTT | . | TRBJ2-3 | . | TRBV15
CASSPGTTTEAFF | TGTGCCAGCAGTCCTGGGACAACCACTGAAGCTTTCTTT | . | TRBJ1-1 | . | TRBV5-4
CASSPMPGAMNTEAFF | TGTGCCAGCAGCCCAATGCCAGGGGCCATGAACACTGAAGCTTTCTTT | . | TRBJ1-1 | . | TRBV11-2
CASSPRDKGIGELFF | TGTGCCAGCTCACCGCGAGATAAAGGAATCGGGGAGCTGTTTTTT | few | TRBJ2-2 | . | TRBV18
CASSFGGTSGTDTQYF | TGTGCCAGCAGCTTCGGTGGGACTAGCGGCACAGATACGCAGTATTTT | few | TRBJ2-3 | TRBD2 | TRBV7-8
CASSLSFPVETQYF | TGTGCCAGCAGCTTAAGTTTCCCGGTGGAGACCCAGTACTTC | few | TRBJ2-5 | . | TRBV7-8
CASSQVGRSTDTQYF | TGCGCCAGCAGTCAAGTCGGCCGCAGCACAGATACGCAGTATTTT | . | TRBJ2-3 | . | TRBV23-1
CASSLTGANEKLFF | TGTGCCAGCAGCTTAACCGGTGCGAATGAAAAACTGTTTTTT | . | TRBJ1-4 | . | TRBV7-8
CASSLGGQGSTGELFF | TGTGCCAGCAGCTTAGGTGGACAGGGGAGCACCGGGGAGCTGTTTTTT | . | TRBJ2-2 | TRBD1 | TRBV7-2
CASSQVGYEQYF | TGTGCCAGCAGCCAAGTTGGGTACGAGCAGTACTTC | few | TRBJ2-7 | . | TRBV4-2
CASSPPSNTGELFF | TGTGCCAGCTCACCACCGTCGAACACCGGGGAGCTGTTTTTT | many | TRBJ2-2 | . | TRBV18
CASSSGYGYTF | TGTGCCAGCAGTTCCGGCTATGGCTACACCTTC | few | TRBJ1-2 | . | TRBV28
CASSYSIRGSGGKLFF | TGTGCCAGCAGTTACTCGATTCGCGGAAGCGGAGGGAAACTGTTTTTT | few | TRBJ1-4 | . | TRBV6-5
CASSFNLNYGYTF | TGTGCCAGCAGCTTTAATCTAAACTATGGCTACACCTTC | once | TRBJ1-2 | . | TRBV7-8
CASSLSGAENIQYF | TGTGCCAGCAGCTTAAGCGGGGCTGAAAACATTCAGTACTTC | few | TRBJ2-4 | TRBD2 | TRBV7-9
CSAIQETQYF | TGCAGTGCTATACAAGAGACCCAGTACTTC | . | TRBJ2-5 | . | TRBV20-1
CASSTSGNNEQFF | TGTGCCAGCAGTACGTCAGGGAACAATGAGCAGTTCTTC | many | TRBJ2-1 | . | TRBV28